This paragraph covers one TCR beta chain sequence. The germline V gene has CDR1 SGHTA and CDR2 FQGNSA. The CDR3 is made up of 17 amino acids. J gave up 5 bases and V 5 bases, and 11 bases lay outside the gene matches. Sequencing was performed with immunoSEQ multiplex PCR; in TCRdb, only in-frame clones are kept and a portion is missing. The profile shows some 60,000 clones, 90% of them singletons. This sample stems from a study of blood T cell repertoires in COVID-19. In the study overall: From the United States, Italy and Spain came samples of acute and convalescent COVID-19. PBMCs, B-cell-depleted T cells, or T cells were the source of the cDNA or gDNA that made up the material.

This receptor was obtained from a man in his forties with acute or convalescent COVID-19. This rearrangement joins TRBV7-2 to TRBJ2-1; 11 bases line up with TRBD2. The sample consisted of peripheral blood. This CDR3 reads CASSPQLAGDFNNEQFF. Here the CDR3 DNA reads TGTGCCAGCAGCCCGCAACTAGCGGGAGATTTCAACAATGAGCAGTTCTTC.